The present T cell receptor (beta chain) was sequenced within a study of T cell repertoires in aging, cancer and after chemotherapy. Study in general: Healthy donor repertoires were recorded over several months to years and showed clear clonal overlap. The full dataset contained around 8.2 million TCR reads.

Multiplex touch-down PCR with TRB-A/B primers amplified rearranged V-D-J TRB sequences. Via MiXCR, TCRdb re-called the multiplex PCR reads, giving one row per CDR3 protein. The data contain 10,000 to 15,000 distinct CDR3 sequences, approximately 40% of them singletons. In the case of this clonotype: Antigen: not known.

Study-wide results and caveats: Untreated cancer patients had significantly lower blood TCR diversity than age-matched healthy donors.

Peripheral blood genomic DNA, not sorted cells or RNA, was the template. V was shortened by 3 bases and J by 8 bases, with 15 bases between the two germline ends. The CDR3 is 15 amino acids. Looked up from germline, CDR1 is KGHDR and CDR2 is SFDVKD. The sample comprised blood. The chain links TRBV24-1 to TRBJ2-2, with D possibly TRBD2 on 5 matching bases. The source is a human donor in good health. The donor label of this sample is uncertain. CDR3 residues: CATSDGRRDSGELFF. In DNA form, the CDR3 reads TGTGCCACCAGTGATGGAAGACGGGATTCGGGGGAGCTGTTTTTT.